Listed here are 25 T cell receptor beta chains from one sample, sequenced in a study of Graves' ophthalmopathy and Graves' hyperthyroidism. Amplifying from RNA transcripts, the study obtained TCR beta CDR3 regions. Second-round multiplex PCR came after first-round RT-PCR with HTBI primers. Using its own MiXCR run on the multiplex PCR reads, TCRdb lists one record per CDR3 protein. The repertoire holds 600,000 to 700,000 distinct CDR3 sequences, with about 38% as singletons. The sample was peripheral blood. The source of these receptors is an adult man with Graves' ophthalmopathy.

The CDR3 DNA follows: TGCGCCAGCAGCTTGGACGGGGGACAGGTCACGGGAGAGCTGTTTTTT. It is translated as CASSLDGGQVTGELFF. The chain combines TRBV5-1 with TRBJ2-2; 8 bases fit TRBD1. CDR1 is SGHRS, CDR2 YFSETQ, per germline. The J segment lost 11 bases and the V segment lost 0 bases, leaving 12 bases of the junction unmatched. This CDR3 is built from 16 residues.

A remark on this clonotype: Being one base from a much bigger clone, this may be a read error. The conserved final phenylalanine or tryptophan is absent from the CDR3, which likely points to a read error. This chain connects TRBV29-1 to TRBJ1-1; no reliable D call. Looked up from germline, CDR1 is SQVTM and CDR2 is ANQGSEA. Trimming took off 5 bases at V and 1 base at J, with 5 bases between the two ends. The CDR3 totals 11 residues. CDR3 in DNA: TGCAGCGTTAACAGGAACACTGAAGCTTTCCTT. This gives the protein CSVNRNTEAFL.

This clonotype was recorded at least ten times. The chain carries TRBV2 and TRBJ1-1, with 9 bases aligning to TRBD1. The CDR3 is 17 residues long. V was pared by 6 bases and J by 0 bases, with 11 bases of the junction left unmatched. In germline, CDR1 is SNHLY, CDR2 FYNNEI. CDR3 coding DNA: TGTGCCAGCAGCGTAGACCGGGACAGGGATATGAACACTGAAGCTTTCTTT. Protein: CASSVDRDRDMNTEAFF.

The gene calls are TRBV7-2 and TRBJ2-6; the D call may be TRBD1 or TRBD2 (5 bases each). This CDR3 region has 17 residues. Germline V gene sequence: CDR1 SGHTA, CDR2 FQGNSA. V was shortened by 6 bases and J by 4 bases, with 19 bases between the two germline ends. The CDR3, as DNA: TGTGCCAGCAGTTACTCGAGGGGATCAGGCGGGGCCAACGTCCTGACTTTC. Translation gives CASSYSRGSGGANVLTF.

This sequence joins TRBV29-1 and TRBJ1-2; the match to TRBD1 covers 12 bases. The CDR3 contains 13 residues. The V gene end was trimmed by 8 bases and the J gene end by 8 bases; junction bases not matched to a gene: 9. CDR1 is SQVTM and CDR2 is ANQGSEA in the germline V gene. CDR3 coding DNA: TGCAGCCCAACGGGACAGGGGGCGCGGGGCTACACCTTC. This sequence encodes CSPTGQGARGYTF.

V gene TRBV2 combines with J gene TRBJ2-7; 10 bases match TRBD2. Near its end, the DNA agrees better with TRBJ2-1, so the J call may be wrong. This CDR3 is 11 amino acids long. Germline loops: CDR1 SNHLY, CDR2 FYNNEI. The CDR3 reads CASRGLAEQFF. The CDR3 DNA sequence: TGTGCCAGCAGGGGACTAGCGGAGCAGTTCTTC.

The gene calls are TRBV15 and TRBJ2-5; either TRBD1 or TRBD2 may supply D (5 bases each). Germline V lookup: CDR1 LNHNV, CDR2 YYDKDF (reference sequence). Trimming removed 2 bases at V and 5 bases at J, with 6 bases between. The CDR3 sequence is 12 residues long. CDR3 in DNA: TGTGCCACCAGCAGACGGGACGAGACCCAGTACTTC. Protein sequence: CATSRRDETQYF. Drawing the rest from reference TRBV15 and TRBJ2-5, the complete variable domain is DAMVIQNPRYQVTQFGKPVTLSCSQTLNHNVMYWYQQKSSQAPKLLFHYYDKDFNNEADTPDNFQSRRPNTSFCFLDIRSPGLGDTAMYLCATSRRDETQYFGPGTRLLVL.

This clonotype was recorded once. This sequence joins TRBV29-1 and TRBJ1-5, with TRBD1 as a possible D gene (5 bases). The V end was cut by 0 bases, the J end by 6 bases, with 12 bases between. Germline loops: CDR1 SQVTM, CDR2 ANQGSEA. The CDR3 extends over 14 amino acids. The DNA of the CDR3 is TGCAGCGTTGAAGACGGGACGGTGGGTCAGCCCCAGCATTTT. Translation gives CSVEDGTVGQPQHF.

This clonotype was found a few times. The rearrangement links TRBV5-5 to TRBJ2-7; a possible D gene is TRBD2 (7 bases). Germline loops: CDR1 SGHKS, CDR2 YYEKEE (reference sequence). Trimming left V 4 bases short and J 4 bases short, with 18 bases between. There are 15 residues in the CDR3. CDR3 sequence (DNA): TGTGCCAGCAGCCGAGGGGGGGGGGGAGCATACGAGCAGTACTTC. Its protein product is CASSRGGGGAYEQYF.

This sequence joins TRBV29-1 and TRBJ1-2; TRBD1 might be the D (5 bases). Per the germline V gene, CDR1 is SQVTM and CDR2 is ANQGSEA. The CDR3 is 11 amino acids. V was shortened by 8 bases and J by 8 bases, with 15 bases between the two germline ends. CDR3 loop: CSLGEGDGYTF. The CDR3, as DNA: TGCAGCTTAGGGGAGGGAGACGGCTACACCTTC.

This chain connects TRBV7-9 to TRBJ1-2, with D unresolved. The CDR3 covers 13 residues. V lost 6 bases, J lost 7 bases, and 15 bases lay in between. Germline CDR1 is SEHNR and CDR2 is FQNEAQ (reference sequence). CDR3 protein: CASRPEVIGGYTF. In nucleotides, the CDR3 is TGTGCCAGCAGACCAGAGGTTATTGGTGGCTACACCTTC. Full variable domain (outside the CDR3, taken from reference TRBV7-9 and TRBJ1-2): DTGVSQNPRHKITKRGQNVTFRCDPISEHNRLYWYRQTLGQGPEFLTYFQNEAQLEKSRLLSDRFSAERPKGSFSTLEIQRTEQGDSAMYLCASRPEVIGGYTFGSGTRLTVV.

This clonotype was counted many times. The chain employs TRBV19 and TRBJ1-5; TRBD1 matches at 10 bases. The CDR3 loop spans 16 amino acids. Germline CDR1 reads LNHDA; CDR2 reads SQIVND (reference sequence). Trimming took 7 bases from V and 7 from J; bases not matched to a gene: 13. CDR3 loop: CASTRSGTGVRQPQHF. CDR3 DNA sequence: TGTGCCAGTACCAGATCCGGGACAGGGGTTCGCCAGCCCCAGCATTTT. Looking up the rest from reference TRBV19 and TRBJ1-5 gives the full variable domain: DGGITQSPKYLFRKEGQNVTLSCEQNLNHDAMYWYRQDPGQGLRLIYYSQIVNDFQKGDIAEGYSVSREKKESFPLTVTSAQKNPTAFYLCASTRSGTGVRQPQHFGDGTRLSIL.

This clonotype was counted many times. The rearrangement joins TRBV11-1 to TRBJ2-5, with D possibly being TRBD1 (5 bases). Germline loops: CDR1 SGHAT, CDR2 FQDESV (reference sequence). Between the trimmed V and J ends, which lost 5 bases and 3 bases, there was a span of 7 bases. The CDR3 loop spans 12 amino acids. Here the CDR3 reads CASSGREETQYF. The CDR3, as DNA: TGTGCCAGCAGCGGCAGGGAAGAGACCCAGTACTTC. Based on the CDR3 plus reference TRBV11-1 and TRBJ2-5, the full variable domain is EAEVAQSPRYKITEKSQAVAFWCDPISGHATLYWYRQILGQGPELLVQFQDESVVDDSQLPKDRFSAERLKGVDSTLKIQPAELGDSAMYLCASSGREETQYFGPGTRLLVL.

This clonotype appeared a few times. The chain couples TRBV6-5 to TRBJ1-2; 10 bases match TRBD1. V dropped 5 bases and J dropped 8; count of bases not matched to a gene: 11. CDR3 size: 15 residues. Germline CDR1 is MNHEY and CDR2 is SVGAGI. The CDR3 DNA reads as TGTGCCAGCAGTCCCGACAGGGGGCCCATTGTGGGCTACACCTTC. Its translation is CASSPDRGPIVGYTF.

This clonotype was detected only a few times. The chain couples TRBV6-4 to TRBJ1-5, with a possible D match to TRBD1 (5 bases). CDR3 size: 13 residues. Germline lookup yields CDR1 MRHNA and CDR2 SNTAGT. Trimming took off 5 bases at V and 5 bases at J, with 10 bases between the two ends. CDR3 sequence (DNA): TGTGCCAGCAGTTACTTGGGGGATCAGCCCCAGCATTTT. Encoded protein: CASSYLGDQPQHF.

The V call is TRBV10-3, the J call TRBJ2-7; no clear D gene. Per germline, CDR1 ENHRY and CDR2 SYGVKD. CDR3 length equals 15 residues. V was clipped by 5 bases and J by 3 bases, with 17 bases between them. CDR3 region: CAISYSSPGIYEQYF. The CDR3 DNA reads TGTGCCATCAGTTACTCGTCCCCTGGGATCTACGAGCAGTACTTC.

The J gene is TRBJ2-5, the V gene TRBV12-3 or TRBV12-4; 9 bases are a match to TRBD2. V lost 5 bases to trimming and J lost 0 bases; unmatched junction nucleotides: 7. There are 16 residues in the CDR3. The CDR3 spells CASSPQASGNQETQYF. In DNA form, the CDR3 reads TGTGCCAGCAGTCCGCAGGCTAGCGGGAACCAAGAGACCCAGTACTTC.

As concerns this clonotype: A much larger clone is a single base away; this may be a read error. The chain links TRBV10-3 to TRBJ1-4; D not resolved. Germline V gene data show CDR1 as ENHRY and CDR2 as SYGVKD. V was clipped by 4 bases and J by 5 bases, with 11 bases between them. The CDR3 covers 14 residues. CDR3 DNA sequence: TGTGCCATCAGTGCCGGCCTTGGAAATGAAAAACTGTTTTTT. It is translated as CAISAGLGNEKLFF.

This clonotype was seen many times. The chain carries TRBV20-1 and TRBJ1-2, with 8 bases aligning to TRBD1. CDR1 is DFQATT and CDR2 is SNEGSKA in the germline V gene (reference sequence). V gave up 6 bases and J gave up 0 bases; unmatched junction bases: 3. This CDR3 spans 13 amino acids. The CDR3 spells CSARTGSNYGYTF. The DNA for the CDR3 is TGCAGTGCCCGGACAGGGTCTAACTATGGCTACACCTTC.

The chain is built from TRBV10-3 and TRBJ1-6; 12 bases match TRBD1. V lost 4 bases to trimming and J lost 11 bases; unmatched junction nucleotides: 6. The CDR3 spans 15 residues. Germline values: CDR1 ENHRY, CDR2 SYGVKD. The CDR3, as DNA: TGTGCCATCAGTGCCCCGGGACAGGGGGCGGCACCCCTCCACTTT. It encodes CAISAPGQGAAPLHF.

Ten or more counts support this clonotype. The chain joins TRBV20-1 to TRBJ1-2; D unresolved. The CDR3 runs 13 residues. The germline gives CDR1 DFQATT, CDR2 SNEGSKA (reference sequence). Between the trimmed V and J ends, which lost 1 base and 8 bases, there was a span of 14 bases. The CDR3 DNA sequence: TGCAGTGCTAGAGTTACCACAGAGGTGGGCTACACCTTC. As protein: CSARVTTEVGYTF.

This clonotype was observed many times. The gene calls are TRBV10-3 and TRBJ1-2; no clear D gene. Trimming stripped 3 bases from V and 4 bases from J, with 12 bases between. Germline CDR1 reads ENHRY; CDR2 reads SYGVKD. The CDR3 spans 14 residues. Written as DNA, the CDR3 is TGTGCCATCAGTGAATACTCAATCGTCTATGGCTACACCTTC. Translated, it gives CAISEYSIVYGYTF.

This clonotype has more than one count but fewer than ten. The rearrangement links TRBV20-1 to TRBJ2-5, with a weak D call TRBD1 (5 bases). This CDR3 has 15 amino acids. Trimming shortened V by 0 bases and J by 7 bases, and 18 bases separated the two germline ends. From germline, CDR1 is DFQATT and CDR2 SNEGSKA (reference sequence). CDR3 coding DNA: TGCAGTGCTAGAGATCCTCGGACAACGAAGGGGACCCAGTACTTC. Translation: CSARDPRTTKGTQYF.

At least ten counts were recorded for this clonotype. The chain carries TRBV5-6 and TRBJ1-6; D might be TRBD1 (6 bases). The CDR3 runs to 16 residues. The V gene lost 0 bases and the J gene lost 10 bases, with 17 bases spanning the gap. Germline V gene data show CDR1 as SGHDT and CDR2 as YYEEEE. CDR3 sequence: CASSLEADRGESPLHF. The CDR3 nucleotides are TGTGCCAGCAGCTTGGAGGCGGACAGAGGAGAGTCACCCCTCCACTTT.

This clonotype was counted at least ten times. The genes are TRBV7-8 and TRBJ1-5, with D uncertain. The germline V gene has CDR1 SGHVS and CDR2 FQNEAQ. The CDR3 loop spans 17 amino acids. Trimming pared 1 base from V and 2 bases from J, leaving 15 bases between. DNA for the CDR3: TGTGCCAGCAGCTTAGAGGTCCGGGAGTTCGGCAATCAGCCCCAGCATTTT. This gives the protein CASSLEVREFGNQPQHF.